These T cell receptor beta chains were read from a single sample in a study of blood T cell repertoires in COVID-19. Some clones are missing from TCRdb's copy, which holds only in-frame ones; the method was immunoSEQ multiplex PCR. The sample lists over 200,000 clones, around four fifths occurring once. The sequenced sample consisted of peripheral blood. All receptors come from a woman of 80 years or more with active or convalescent COVID-19. Both conserved end residues are part of each CDR3. Each record gives: D gene, V gene, J gene, clone size, CDR3 protein, CDR3 DNA. D genes are given only for firm matches. Clone size is shown for a subset of rows, as once, few, many or a class of expanded clone.

d_gene: TRBD1; v_gene: TRBV7-3; j_gene: TRBJ1-2; abundance: -; CDR3aa: CASSLIGGTGDGYTF; CDR3nt: TGTGCCAGCAGCTTAATAGGTGGGACAGGGGACGGCTACACCTTC
d_gene: -; v_gene: TRBV6-6; j_gene: TRBJ1-6; abundance: -; CDR3aa: CASSQGQPYNSPLHF; CDR3nt: TGTGCCAGCAGTCAAGGACAGCCCTATAATTCACCCCTCCACTTT
d_gene: TRBD1; v_gene: TRBV28; j_gene: TRBJ1-3; abundance: -; CDR3aa: CASSLSGTESSGNTIYF; CDR3nt: TGTGCCAGCAGTTTATCCGGGACAGAGAGCTCTGGAAACACCATATATTTT
d_gene: TRBD2; v_gene: TRBV29-1; j_gene: TRBJ2-5; abundance: -; CDR3aa: CSARLAGALETQYF; CDR3nt: TGCAGCGCCCGACTAGCGGGAGCTCTTGAGACCCAGTACTTC
d_gene: TRBD1; v_gene: TRBV2; j_gene: TRBJ1-6; abundance: -; CDR3aa: CASKGQGSSPLHF; CDR3nt: TGTGCCAGCAAGGGACAGGGGAGTTCACCCCTCCACTTT
d_gene: TRBD2; v_gene: TRBV7-2; j_gene: TRBJ2-3; abundance: -; CDR3aa: CATRLSYAGVTDTQYF; CDR3nt: TGTGCCACCCGTCTATCTTACGCGGGGGTCACAGATACGCAGTATTTT
d_gene: -; v_gene: TRBV7-8; j_gene: TRBJ1-4; abundance: -; CDR3aa: CASSRERAEKLFF; CDR3nt: TGTGCCAGCAGCCGAGAGAGGGCTGAAAAACTGTTTTTT
d_gene: -; v_gene: TRBV6-5; j_gene: TRBJ2-4; abundance: -; CDR3aa: CASSYSTVAKNIQYF; CDR3nt: TGTGCCAGCAGTTACTCGACAGTAGCCAAAAACATTCAGTACTTC
d_gene: TRBD2; v_gene: TRBV28; j_gene: TRBJ2-1; abundance: -; CDR3aa: CASSGSGGAYNEQFF; CDR3nt: TGTGCCAGCAGTGGAAGCGGGGGGGCTTACAATGAGCAGTTCTTC
d_gene: TRBD2; v_gene: TRBV30; j_gene: TRBJ2-7; abundance: few; CDR3aa: CAWSWAGDYYEQYF; CDR3nt: TGTGCCTGGAGTTGGGCGGGGGACTACTACGAGCAGTACTTC
d_gene: -; v_gene: TRBV18; j_gene: TRBJ2-5; abundance: -; CDR3aa: CASSPRSQETQYF; CDR3nt: TGTGCCAGCTCACCAAGGAGTCAAGAGACCCAGTACTTC
d_gene: TRBD1; v_gene: TRBV5-5; j_gene: TRBJ2-1; abundance: -; CDR3aa: CASANLIGGNNEQFF; CDR3nt: TGTGCCAGCGCCAATTTAATAGGGGGCAACAATGAGCAGTTCTTC